Below, 10 T cell receptor beta chains from the same sample are listed, as sequenced in a study of blood T cell repertoires in COVID-19 (dated by TCRdb to the early 2020s). Library preparation was by the immunoSEQ multiplex PCR assay. Not all clones reach the TCRdb copy of this immuneACCESS table, which keeps in-frame sequences only. Checked studies attribute under half of the gap to unresolved V genes and leave the rest unexplained. The sample yields 200,000 to 300,000 clones; 84% were counted once. 8.6% of the sample comes from the top ten. The sequenced sample was peripheral blood. The receptors here all came from a human donor in a cohort sampled during active COVID-19.

The J gene is TRBJ2-1, the V gene TRBV9; 13 bases line up with TRBD2. CDR3 size: 17 residues. The trim removed 3 bases at V and 9 bases at J, leaving 12 bases unmatched. Germline V gene data show CDR1 as SGDLS and CDR2 as YYNGEE. DNA for the CDR3: TGTGCCAGCAGCGACCTTTCAACCGGGACTAGCGGGATTGAGCAGTTCTTC. The encoded protein is CASSDLSTGTSGIEQFF.

This clone has more than one count but fewer than ten. The chain carries TRBV7-9 and TRBJ1-5, with D unclear. Trimming took off 1 base at V and 0 bases at J, with 13 bases between the two ends. The CDR3 runs to 17 residues. The V gene's germline CDR1 is SEHNR and CDR2 FQNEAQ (reference sequence). The CDR3 is CASSLGGRGNSNQPQHF. Written as DNA, the CDR3 is TGTGCCAGCAGCTTAGGGGGTCGGGGTAATAGCAATCAGCCCCAGCATTTT.

The V call is TRBV10-3, the J call TRBJ2-7; perhaps TRBD1 as D (5 bases). This CDR3 comprises 13 residues. The germline CDR1 and CDR2 sequences are ENHRY and SYGVKD. Deletions cut 6 bases from V and 0 bases from J, with 9 bases between. The CDR3 region has the DNA TGTGCCATCAGACGAGACAGCTCCTACGAGCAGTACTTC. Translation gives CAIRRDSSYEQYF.

This chain connects TRBV11-3 to TRBJ2-1, with D tentatively TRBD1 (5 bases). The CDR3 totals 16 residues. V lost 2 bases to trimming and J lost 5 bases, with 16 bases between them. Germline CDR1 and CDR2: SGHNT and YENEEA. The CDR3 loop is CASSLKGQGTDNEQFF. The CDR3 region has the DNA TGTGCCAGCAGCTTAAAAGGACAAGGCACGGACAATGAGCAGTTCTTC.

This chain links TRBV19 with TRBJ2-7; 7 nucleotides agree with TRBD1. Germline loops: CDR1 LNHDA, CDR2 SQIVND (reference sequence). Trimming took 5 bases from V and 3 from J; bases not matched to a gene: 22. The CDR3 is 19 residues long. CDR3 protein: CASSATARDRGDMSYEQYF. DNA for the CDR3: TGTGCCAGTAGTGCTACGGCCCGGGACAGAGGAGACATGAGCTACGAGCAGTACTTC.

V is TRBV28 and J is TRBJ1-5; D possibly corresponds to TRBD1 (6 bases). CDR1 MDHEN and CDR2 SYDVKM come from the germline V gene. This CDR3 region has 15 residues. The V gene lost 6 bases and the J gene lost 4 bases, with 16 bases spanning the gap. The CDR3 loop is CASRPSGGMNQPQHF. In DNA form, the CDR3 reads TGTGCCAGCAGACCATCGGGGGGCATGAATCAGCCCCAGCATTTT.

This chain connects TRBV5-4 to TRBJ2-7; D is ambiguous. This CDR3 has 12 amino acids. Deletions cut 0 bases from V and 2 bases from J, with 3 bases between. Germline V gene data show CDR1 as SGHNT and CDR2 as YYREEE (reference sequence). This chain's CDR3 is CASSLDTYEQYF. Written as DNA, the CDR3 is TGTGCCAGCAGCTTGGACACCTACGAGCAGTACTTC.

This chain joins TRBV19 and TRBJ2-3, with 14 bases lining up with TRBD2. V trimming: 5 bases; J trimming: 0 bases; junction bases outside the gene matches: 10. The CDR3 extends over 19 amino acids. Germline CDR1 LNHDA, CDR2 SQIVND (reference sequence). The CDR3 region has the DNA TGTGCCAGTAGTGGCCCGGGACTAGCGGGGGAATCTAGCACAGATACGCAGTATTTT. Translated, it gives CASSGPGLAGESSTDTQYF.

The rearrangement links TRBV7-9 to TRBJ2-7; no clear D. CDR1 and CDR2 from the germline V gene are SEHNR and FQNEAQ (reference sequence). With 3 bases removed from V and 3 bases from J, the gap between germline ends came to 6 bases. The CDR3 sequence is 12 residues long. CDR3 in amino acids: CASSLAHYEQYF. Written as DNA, the CDR3 is TGTGCCAGCAGCTTGGCACACTACGAGCAGTACTTC.

V usage is TRBV7-9 and J usage is TRBJ1-4; D might be TRBD1 (6 bases). The CDR3 runs 14 residues. Germline V CDR1 and CDR2: SEHNR, FQNEAQ (reference sequence). Between the trimmed V and J ends, which lost 5 bases and 7 bases, there was a span of 14 bases. The CDR3 DNA is TGTGCCAGCAGCCTGGGGAGGGACACTGAAAAACTGTTTTTT. It encodes CASSLGRDTEKLFF.